This T cell receptor beta chain originates from a study of Ad26.COV2.S vaccination and SARS-CoV-2 variants. Study background: Into the muscle, Ad26.COV2.S was dosed once or twice, 56 days apart.

This clone occurred once. Its antigen is as yet unknown. V was pared by 0 bases and J by 2 bases, with 9 bases of the junction left unmatched. Per germline, CDR1 LGHDT and CDR2 YNNKEL (reference sequence). The CDR3 sequence is 17 residues long. Study observations and caveats: Researchers reported similar non-spike TCR breadth in vaccine and placebo recipients. Total responses of T cells may have been underestimated by the analyses of TCR breadth and depth.

Sequenced by immunoSEQ multiplex PCR; TCRdb stores in-frame clones only, minus some. The repertoire holds hundreds of thousands of clones, with under 90% as singletons. The sample's treatment: about 20 received Ad26.COV2.S at low or high dose, single or two shots; a few received placebo; per-sample allocation not given. The samples date from day 63 after the first vaccine or placebo injection. In Boston, an adult donor aged 18-55 years took part. J is TRBJ2-7 and V is TRBV3-1 (or the pseudogene TRBV3-2); 8 bases align to TRBD1. This receptor was obtained from a person aged 18-65 years who received the Ad26.COV2.S COVID-19 vaccine or a placebo. This sample comprised peripheral blood, obtained in a trial of Ad26.COV2.S vaccine versus placebo. The chain's CDR3 is CASSQERRSQGAYEQYF. In nucleotides, the CDR3 is TGTGCCAGCAGCCAAGAAAGAAGGTCACAGGGGGCCTACGAGCAGTACTTC.